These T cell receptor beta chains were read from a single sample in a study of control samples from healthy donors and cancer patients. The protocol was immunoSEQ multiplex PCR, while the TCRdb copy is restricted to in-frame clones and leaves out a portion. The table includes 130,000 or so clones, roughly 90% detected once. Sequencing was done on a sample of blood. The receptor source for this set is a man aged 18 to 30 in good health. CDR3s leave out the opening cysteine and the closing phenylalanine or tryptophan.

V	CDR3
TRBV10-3	AISGKTGDYEQY
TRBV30	AWTRAPMRYNEQF
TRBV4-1	ASSQESGAGRGYT
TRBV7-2	AGGSTGELF
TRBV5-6	ASSYGLPDTQY
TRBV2	ASSEGTSGGLHQETQY
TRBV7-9	ASSFGLATSYEQY
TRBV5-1	ASSSLDQPLETQY
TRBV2	ASTGRNENQPQH
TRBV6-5	ASSLGRDSRNTIY
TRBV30	AWSVQASGVGEQF
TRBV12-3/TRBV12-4	ASSSQGGTQY
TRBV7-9	ASSPIAGASTDTQY
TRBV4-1	ASSPWGGTEETQY
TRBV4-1	ASSQGLRDPTQY
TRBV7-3	ASSLTGSGGAADTQY
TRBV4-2	ASSRGQETNSPLH
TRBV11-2	ASRQLGQSLRSGYT
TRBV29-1	STQQREGGTQY
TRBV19	ASSIGPWSYEQY
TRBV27	ASSTWTGHSTEAF
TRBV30	AWGAGGNGYT
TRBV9	ASSVPRDGISGNTIY
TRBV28	ASRRNSYEQY
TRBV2	ASSENTYEQY
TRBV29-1	SVGVRSYEQY
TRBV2	AGTTTRNTGELF
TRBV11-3	ASIATNPGGTF
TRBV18	ASSPPSPGGQPQH
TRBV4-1	ASSQDPGAGNTIY
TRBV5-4	ASSLGQYIQETQY
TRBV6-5	ASSYSGLHYGYT
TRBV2	ASSQDRGTNEKLF
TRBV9	ASSQAGGAAGETQY
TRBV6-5	ASSPRTGRGNTIY
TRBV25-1	ASSEAGVNTEAF
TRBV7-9	ASTRDRARSYEQY
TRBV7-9	ASSLWGAQETQY
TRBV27	ASGFWQGTEAYEQY
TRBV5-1	ASSPLVGNNEQF
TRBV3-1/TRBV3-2	ASSQLTSYT
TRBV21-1	ASSEGRSSRESNNQPQH
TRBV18	ASSPPDRGASPLH
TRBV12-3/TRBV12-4	AIFMGTGELF
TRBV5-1	ASSYSGTVADTQY
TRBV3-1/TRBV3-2	ASSLQGQPQH
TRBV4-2	ASTEGLAGGPGTGELF
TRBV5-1	ASSLGLAGTYTDTQY
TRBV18	ASSPPRTGGAYGYT
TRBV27	ASSRTGSLMNTEAF
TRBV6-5	ASSLPDRREQY
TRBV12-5	ASGLVLARTGNTEAF
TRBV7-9	ASREQGAKGNTIY
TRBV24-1	ATSDLADTQY